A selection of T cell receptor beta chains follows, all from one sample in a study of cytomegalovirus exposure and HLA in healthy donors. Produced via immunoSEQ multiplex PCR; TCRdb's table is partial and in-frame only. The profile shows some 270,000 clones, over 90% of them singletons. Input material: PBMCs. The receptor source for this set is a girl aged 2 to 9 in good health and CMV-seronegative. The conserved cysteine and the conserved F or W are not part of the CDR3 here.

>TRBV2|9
ASSARDQQY
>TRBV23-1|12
ASHDCVVRSPLH
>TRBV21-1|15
ASSKPTPGQGDHEQY
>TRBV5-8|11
ASSLDVQAGYT
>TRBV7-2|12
ASSFSGGAETQY
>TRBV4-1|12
ASSSLARSYEQY
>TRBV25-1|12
ASRPDRAFYGYT
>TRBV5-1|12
ASSSGDGTDTQY
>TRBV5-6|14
ASSFPMETRTDTQY
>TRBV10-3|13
AISESDRAGVTQH
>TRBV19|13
ASRRLDRDQETQY
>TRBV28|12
ASSLLRVSTEAF
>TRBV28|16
ASSLSARQGLRSEKLF
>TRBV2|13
ASSESGGRRETQY
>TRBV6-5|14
ASSYSSSGYTDTQY
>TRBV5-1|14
ASSSMMTGMNTEAF
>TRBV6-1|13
ASTKIRGQGSPLH
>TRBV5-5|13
ASSLHGREDEKLF
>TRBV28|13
ASSRAGGGGYGYT
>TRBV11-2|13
ASSLLLAGAGELF
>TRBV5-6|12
AHVSGTGRNEQF
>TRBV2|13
ASSEALAVQETQY
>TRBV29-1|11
SVRQTTNEKLF
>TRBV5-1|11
ASSFNSYNEQF
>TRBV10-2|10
ASSVQGETQY
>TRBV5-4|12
ASSPDRTVHEQY
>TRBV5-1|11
ASSLGITYEQY
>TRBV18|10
ASSLGWVEQF
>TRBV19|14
ASSDLRQVSGNTIY
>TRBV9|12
ASSVGPQGPGTF
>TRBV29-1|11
SVLSSAYYEQY
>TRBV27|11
ASGPGQYNEQF
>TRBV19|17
ATKYRGSGAISGANVLT
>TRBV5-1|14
ASRRGEIDSGNTIY
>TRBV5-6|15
ASSLEMGQGDLETQY
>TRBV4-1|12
ASSQVEIHYGYT
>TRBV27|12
ASSLDRGAYEQY
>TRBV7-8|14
ASSSTRVAAGYGYT
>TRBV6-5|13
ASSYSWGGNQPQH
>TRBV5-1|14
ASSLGLAENYNEQF
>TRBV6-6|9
ATTGGDEQY
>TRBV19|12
ASSILGGRGELF
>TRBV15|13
ATSVFRTSTDTQY
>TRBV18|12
ASSPYDTNTEAF
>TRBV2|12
ASSGGPDNSPLH
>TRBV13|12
ATRETALTDTQY